These 10 T cell receptor beta chains were sequenced from one sample in a study of cytomegalovirus exposure and HLA in healthy donors. The PCR was carried out with 60 Vbeta primers and 13 Jbeta primers. Produced via immunoSEQ multiplex PCR; TCRdb's table is partial and in-frame only. The profile shows roughly 130,000 clones, 84% of them singletons. Sequencing was done on a sample of PBMCs. These receptors originate from a woman aged 18 to 35 in good health and CMV-seropositive.

The J gene is TRBJ2-5, the V gene TRBV5-6; TRBD1 might be the D (5 bases). V lost 1 base to trimming and J lost 0 bases, with 13 bases between them. The germline V gene has CDR1 SGHDT and CDR2 YYEEEE. This CDR3 is 16 amino acids long. CDR3 sequence: CASSLTDNPYQETQYF. CDR3 DNA: TGTGCCAGCAGCTTGACGGACAACCCTTACCAAGAGACCCAGTACTTC.

The chain joins TRBV10-1 to TRBJ2-3; 10 bases align to TRBD2. The germline gives CDR1 WNHNN, CDR2 SYGVQD (reference sequence). The CDR3 runs to 16 residues. V lost 3 bases, J lost 0 bases, and 3 bases stayed unmatched. In DNA, the CDR3 is TGCGCCAGCAGTGACCTAGCGGGGGCAAGCACAGATACGCAGTATTTT. This translates into CASSDLAGASTDTQYF.

This clone has just a few counts. The chain employs TRBV30 and TRBJ2-7, with 14 bases fitting TRBD2. Per the germline V gene, CDR1 is GTSNPN and CDR2 is SVGIG (reference sequence). This CDR3 has 17 residues. V was clipped by 2 bases and J by 0 bases; unmatched bases: 6. CDR3 in DNA: TGTGCCTGGAGTACAGGACTAGCGGGGGGCCGCTCCTACGAGCAGTACTTC. It encodes CAWSTGLAGGRSYEQYF.

The CDR3 sequence is CASSLGAKFYGYTF. In DNA form, the CDR3 reads TGCGCCAGCAGTCTGGGGGCGAAATTCTATGGCTACACCTTC. The rearrangement links TRBV23-1 to TRBJ1-2; D perhaps matches TRBD1 (6 bases). TRBV23-1 is reported as an ORF; its role is uncertain. Deletions cut 4 bases from V and 4 bases from J, with 13 bases between. This CDR3 has 14 residues.

The gene calls are TRBV6-1 and TRBJ2-1, with D tentatively TRBD2 (6 bases). The germline V gene encodes CDR1 MNHNS and CDR2 SASEGT. This CDR3 comprises 13 residues. Trimming took off 0 bases at V and 6 bases at J, with 6 bases between the two ends. Here the CDR3 DNA reads TGTGCCAGCAGTGAAGCCGGGAGCAATGAGCAGTTCTTC. Encoded protein: CASSEAGSNEQFF.

V usage is TRBV19 and J usage is TRBJ1-1, with D maybe TRBD1 (6 bases). CDR3 length: 12 amino acids. Germline-derived CDR1 and CDR2 are LNHDA and SQIVND (reference sequence). Trimming took 10 bases from V and 1 from J, leaving 10 bases between them. CDR3 sequence (DNA): TGTGCCATATCGGACAGGAACACTGAAGCTTTCTTT. Its protein product is CAISDRNTEAFF.

This clone was counted once. J is TRBJ2-5 and V is TRBV7-3, with D possibly TRBD2 on 7 matching bases. The V end lost 5 bases, the J end lost 3 bases, and 19 bases lay between the germline ends. This CDR3 spans 16 amino acids. Germline V gene sequence: CDR1 SGHTA, CDR2 FQGTGA. CDR3 nucleotide sequence: TGTGCCAGCAGCCAAGGGGGGGGGACCCCTAAAGAGACCCAGTACTTC. Translated, it gives CASSQGGGTPKETQYF. Drawing the rest from reference TRBV7-3 and TRBJ2-5, the complete variable domain is GAGVSQTPSNKVTEKGKYVELRCDPISGHTALYWYRQSLGQGPEFLIYFQGTGAADDSGLPNDRFFAVRPEGSVSTLKIQRTERGDSAVYLCASSQGGGTPKETQYFGPGTRLLVL.

This chain uses TRBV7-7 with TRBJ2-3; D possibly corresponds to TRBD2 (5 bases). Trimming took 4 bases from V and 2 from J, leaving 10 bases between them. CDR3 length equals 14 residues. Germline values: CDR1 SSHAT, CDR2 FNYEAQ (reference sequence). DNA of the CDR3: TGTGCCAGCAGCTACAGCGGACCCACAGATACGCAGTATTTT. It specifies CASSYSGPTDTQYF.

This chain uses TRBV25-1 with TRBJ1-4; a weak D match, TRBD1 (5 bases). The V end was cut by 2 bases, the J end by 8 bases, with 9 bases between. Germline V CDR1 and CDR2: MGHDK, SYGVNS. The CDR3 length is 13 residues. CDR3 in amino acids: CASSETTGEKLFF. The CDR3 nucleotides read TGTGCCAGCAGTGAAACCACAGGAGAAAAACTGTTTTTT.

This clone has only a few counts. The chain recombines TRBV7-9 with TRBJ2-2; TRBD1 matches at 10 bases. The CDR3 sequence is 16 residues long. The ends lost 5 bases at V and 6 bases at J; junction bases unmatched: 9. CDR1 SEHNR and CDR2 FQNEAQ come from the germline V gene (reference sequence). CDR3 residues: CASSRRDRGMPGELFF. CDR3 nucleotides: TGTGCCAGCAGCCGCCGGGACAGGGGTATGCCCGGGGAGCTGTTTTTT.